The subject of this entry is one TCR beta chain. The specificity of this receptor is unknown. The input lacks base qualities; no much larger clone sits a single base away. TCRbeta CDR3 regions were amplified from genomic DNA using the immunoSEQ Assay, a bias-controlled multiplex PCR. Regarding the original processing steps: The number of nucleated cells in each sample was estimated from the amplification of reference gene primers within the assay. Sequence reads were collapsed and filtered to measure the absolute abundance of every unique TCRbeta CDR3 rearrangement. For each sample, productive Simpson clonality was calculated by taking the square root of Simpson's diversity index across productive rearrangements. The table was pulled from immuneACCESS by TCRdb, which kept in-frame rearrangements only. Such tables lose some clones; where checked, under half of the loss comes from unresolved V genes, and the rest has no known cause. V, J and clone size were drawn from that table, and D and trimming were deduced from the DNA. The table for this sample lists about 24,000 clones; about 83% of them were counted only once. The ten largest clones represent approximately 30% of the sample.

The data derive from a study of blood T cell repertoires in COVID-19 (dated by TCRdb to about 2020). A note on the overall study: Samples from collaborators originated in the United States, Italy and Spain and spanned both the acute and convalescent phases of COVID-19. The material from the prospective study consisted of cDNA or gDNA derived from T cells, B-cell-depleted T cells, or PBMCs. Deeply sampled blood TCRbeta repertoires from subjects exposed to, actively infected with, or recovered from COVID-19 were included in the dataset. The sample metadata nearly always contained a de-identified subject ID, COVID-19 status, age in years and sex. The repertoires were released in a freely available public database meant as a resource for research on the immune response to SARS-CoV-2. The samples were drawn from two sources: the first 160 participants of the ongoing ImmuneRACE study, and 1,000 to 1,500 subjects contributed by 6 global collaborators. Where HLA class I and class II types were available, the types were taken from metadata supplied by the sample provider, not from assay-based typing. Broader findings and caveats from the paper: The quantity of clinical and demographic metadata differed by source and by participant and was supplied without curation.

Including cysteine and phenylalanine, the CDR3 has 20 amino acids. Just the 60-base CDR3 DNA is kept, in frame starting at base 1. Collaborating institutions collected whole blood in K2EDTA tubes following their own protocols. Collaborator samples were shipped for TCRbeta analysis as frozen whole blood, isolated PBMCs, or DNA extracted from either sample type. The V and J genes are TRBV12-2 and TRBJ2-5; the listed D gene, TRBD2, was not tested against the DNA. TRBV12-2 is reported as a pseudogene. This TCR was recovered from a human donor with active COVID-19. The donor label of this sample is uncertain. Sequencing was done on a sample of peripheral blood. CDR3 protein: CASRSAEAGTSGGARETQYF. The DNA sequence reads TGTGCAAGTCGCTCGGCCGAGGCCGGGACTAGCGGGGGGGCTCGGGAGACCCAGTACTTC.